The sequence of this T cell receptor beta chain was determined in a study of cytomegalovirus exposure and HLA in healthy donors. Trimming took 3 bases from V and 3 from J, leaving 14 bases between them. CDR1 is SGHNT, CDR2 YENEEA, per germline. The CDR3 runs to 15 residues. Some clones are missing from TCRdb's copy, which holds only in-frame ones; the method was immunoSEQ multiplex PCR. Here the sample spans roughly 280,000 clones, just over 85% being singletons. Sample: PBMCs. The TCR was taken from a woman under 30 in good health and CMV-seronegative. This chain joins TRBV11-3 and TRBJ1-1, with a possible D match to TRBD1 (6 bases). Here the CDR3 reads CASSFPDSGDTEAFF. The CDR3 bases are TGTGCCAGCAGCTTCCCGGACAGTGGGGACACTGAAGCTTTCTTT.